This paragraph covers one T cell receptor beta chain sequence. The antigen remains undetermined. One end of the junction is discordant with germline, which a read error may explain. This CDR3 has 14 residues. Germline CDR1 and CDR2: SGHRS and YFSETQ. The PCR used 60 Vbeta and 13 Jbeta primers. The method was immunoSEQ multiplex PCR; TCRdb's version includes in-frame clones alone and lacks a portion of them. The data contain about 250,000 clones, over 70% of them singletons. This entry comes from a study of cytomegalovirus exposure and HLA in healthy donors. General study points: In a later analysis, a missense DCLRE1C variant was linked to TCR beta V- and J-gene trimming. The number of N-insertions in an Asian-associated ancestry cluster was reportedly below the roughly 670-donor mean in a later analysis.

The chain carries TRBV5-1 and TRBJ2-7, with 10 bases lining up with TRBD1. The source is a girl aged 2 to 9 in good health and CMV-seronegative. The sample comprised PBMCs. The CDR3 is CASSAPGQGSVRIF. In DNA form, the CDR3 reads TGCGCCAGCAGCGCCCCGGGACAGGGGTCTGTTCGAATCTTC.